A single sample is the source of the 18 T cell receptor beta chains below, sequenced in a study of CXCR3-negative and CXCR3-positive naive CD8 T cells. All TRB cDNA libraries came from 5' RACE performed with UMI labels. TCRdb reanalyzed the 5' RACE reads and collapses them to one entry per CDR3 protein, without DNA. In total, the table holds around 40,000 distinct CDR3 sequences. The sample taken for sequencing was naive CXCR3- CD8+ T cells from blood. Noted subset: CD45RO-CCR7+CD27+CD95- naive CD8+ T cells lacking CXCR3 (TNR3-). The source of these receptors is a human donor in good health. Some clones in this sample may be carry-over from other donors' samples.

The chain has TRBV11-3 and TRBJ2-2; TCRdb designates TRBD1, a call that cannot be tested without DNA. The germline V gene encodes CDR1 SGHNT and CDR2 YENEEA. This CDR3 comprises 17 residues. The CDR3 is CDSSAHRDRQNTGELFF.

The chain uses TRBV11-2 and TRBJ1-4. The germline V gene has CDR1 SGHAT and CDR2 FQNNGV. This CDR3 has 14 residues. CDR3 amino acids: CASSLVWENEKLFF. Supplemented by reference TRBV11-2 and TRBJ1-4, the full variable domain reads EAGVAQSPRYKIIEKRQSVAFWCNPISGHATLYWYQQILGQGPKLLIQFQNNGVVDDSQLPKDRFSAERLKGVDSTLKIQPAKLEDSAVYLCASSLVWENEKLFFGSGTQLSVL.

The chain has TRBV6-2 or TRBV6-3 and TRBJ1-5; TCRdb lists TRBD1, though no DNA is available to test this call. This CDR3 is 17 amino acids long. CDR1 MNHEY and CDR2 SVGEGT come from the germline V gene. CDR3 in amino acids: CASSTYPGQARNQPQHF.

This CDR3 is CASSQGVRGIYPSGNTIYF. This chain connects TRBV4-2 to TRBJ1-3; without DNA, the TCRdb call of TRBD1 cannot be checked. This CDR3 has 19 residues. Germline lookup yields CDR1 LGHNA and CDR2 YNFKEQ.

The chain carries TRBV7-9 and TRBJ2-1; TCRdb selects TRBD1, and the lack of DNA leaves this call unchecked. CDR1 is SEHNR and CDR2 is FQNEAQ in the germline V gene (reference sequence). The CDR3 has 14 amino acids. Here the CDR3 reads CASTVGQGEPNRFF.

J is TRBJ2-7 and V is TRBV5-1. The CDR3 is made up of 12 amino acids. Germline CDR1 is SGHRS and CDR2 is YFSETQ. The CDR3 is CASSWDNGEQYF.

This chain uses TRBV7-8 with TRBJ1-1. Germline CDR1 SGHVS, CDR2 FQNEAQ. The CDR3 has 18 residues. The CDR3 loop is CASSLRATQFPMNTEAFF.

The rearrangement uses TRBV20-1 and TRBJ1-1; TCRdb picks TRBD1, but there is no DNA to check that call. Germline V lookup: CDR1 DFQATT, CDR2 SNEGSKA (reference sequence). The CDR3 length is 16 residues. CDR3 loop: CSARGGIDSLNTEAFF.

The genes are TRBV7-9 and TRBJ1-6; TCRdb gives TRBD1 as the D gene, but with no DNA this cannot be confirmed. CDR1 and CDR2 (germline): SEHNR, FQNEAQ (reference sequence). This CDR3 contains 14 residues. The CDR3: CASSGTVINSPLHF.

V gene TRBV6-5 combines with J gene TRBJ2-1; the TCRdb call, TRBD2, lacks DNA for checking. CDR3 length equals 20 residues. Germline V gene lookup returns CDR1 MNHEY and CDR2 SVGAGI. CDR3 in amino acids: CASSSGLFESAGGPGNEQFF.

The V gene is TRBV29-1, the J gene TRBJ1-4; there is no DNA to check the TCRdb D call of TRBD1. The CDR3 extends over 13 amino acids. Germline V gene lookup returns CDR1 SQVTM and CDR2 ANQGSEA. The CDR3 is CSVLDREKGKLFF.

V and J are TRBV29-1 and TRBJ2-3; the D gene TCRdb calls, TRBD2, cannot be checked with no DNA. This CDR3 is built from 15 residues. Germline CDR1 SQVTM, CDR2 ANQGSEA. CDR3 sequence: CSVAGTSGDTDTQYF.

The gene calls are TRBV7-3 and TRBJ2-1; checking the TCRdb D call of TRBD2 is not possible without DNA. This CDR3 comprises 17 residues. CDR1 SGHTA and CDR2 FQGTGA come from the germline V gene. CDR3 loop: CASSLSLGLAGDNEQFF.

This chain links TRBV7-8 with TRBJ1-1; the D call from TCRdb, TRBD1, cannot be confirmed without DNA. Germline V gives CDR1 SGHVS, CDR2 FQNEAQ. The length of the CDR3 is 12 residues. The CDR3 is CASSTGVTEAFF.

The chain has TRBV6-4 and TRBJ2-1; TCRdb picks TRBD2, but there is no DNA to check that call. This CDR3 has 14 residues. Germline V CDR1 and CDR2: MRHNA, SNTAGT. This CDR3 is CAISEGASSGEQFF.

The rearrangement links TRBV29-1 to TRBJ2-1. CDR1 is SQVTM and CDR2 is ANQGSEA in the germline V gene. The CDR3 has 14 amino acids. The CDR3 spells CSVETSFSYNEQFF.

The gene calls are TRBV29-1 and TRBJ2-7. Germline CDR1 reads SQVTM; CDR2 reads ANQGSEA. This CDR3 is 15 amino acids long. The CDR3 sequence: CSEAQQPGGSYEQYF.

V and J are TRBV20-1 and TRBJ2-7; the TCRdb D gene call, TRBD1, has no DNA to confirm it. This CDR3 spans 13 amino acids. Germline CDR1 and CDR2: DFQATT and SNEGSKA (reference sequence). The CDR3 loop is CSAPDPETYEQYF.